This T cell receptor beta chain stems from a study of T cells in Graves' hyperthyroidism and ophthalmopathy. Points from the study as a whole: Prediction of ophthalmopathy progression came a median 6.5 months pre-onset.

As to this clonotype: The antigen is undetermined.

This CDR3 spans 16 amino acids. Germline CDR1 is MGHRA and CDR2 is YSYEKL. The V gene lost 2 bases and the J gene lost 5 bases, with 15 bases spanning the gap. Amplification of TCR beta CDR3 regions was performed using RNA transcripts as template. TCR CDR3 underwent first-round RT-PCR with the HTBI primer set. Via MiXCR, TCRdb re-called the multiplex PCR reads, giving one row per CDR3 protein. The sample carries roughly 290,000 distinct CDR3 sequences, 13% recorded once. Sample collection date corresponds to first hyperthyroidism diagnosis, prior to any ophthalmopathy symptoms. Around 9.9 ml of fresh peripheral blood supplied the PBMCs.

Source material: blood. The genes are TRBV4-1 and TRBJ1-4, with a tentative D call TRBD1 (6 bases). The clonotype was recovered from a woman younger than 45 with Graves' hyperthyroidism that later progressed to Graves' ophthalmopathy. The CDR3 here is CASSQNPGGLNEKLFF. CDR3 coding DNA: TGCGCCAGCAGCCAAAACCCGGGGGGGCTCAATGAAAAACTGTTTTTT.